These 22 T cell receptor beta chains were all obtained from the same sample, sequenced in a study of T cell responses to AZD1222 COVID-19 vaccine. Profiling relied on immunoSEQ multiplex PCR, and the TCRdb table lists in-frame clones only, not all of them. The sample contains approximately 190,000 clones, roughly 93% of which appear only once. Sequences were derived from peripheral blood, sampled on day 0 of AZD1222 vaccination. The source of these receptors is an adult in good health.

The CDR3: CASSTRDIRLRDEKLFF. Here the CDR3 DNA reads TGTGCCAGTAGTACCCGGGACATCCGTCTCAGGGATGAAAAACTGTTTTTT. This chain uses TRBV19 with TRBJ1-4; tentatively, D is TRBD1 (6 bases). The germline V gene encodes CDR1 LNHDA and CDR2 SQIVND (reference sequence). V lost 4 bases and J 6 bases, leaving 21 bases between the germline ends. The CDR3 has 17 residues.

V gene TRBV6-2 or TRBV6-3 combines with J gene TRBJ2-3, with D perhaps matching TRBD2 (6 bases). The CDR3 covers 15 residues. Germline V gene lookup returns CDR1 MNHEY and CDR2 SVGEGT. V shed 2 bases and J shed 2 bases, with 11 bases lying between them. The CDR3 sequence: CASSYRGTPTDTQYF. In DNA form, the CDR3 reads TGTGCCAGCAGTTACCGGGGGACCCCCACAGATACGCAGTATTTT.

The chain combines TRBV4-2 with TRBJ1-1; no reliable D call. The V gene's germline CDR1 is LGHNA and CDR2 YNFKEQ. Trimming removed 2 bases at V and 7 bases at J, with 11 bases between. The CDR3 spans 13 residues. CDR3 in amino acids: CASSQPPSLEAFF. For the CDR3, the DNA is TGTGCCAGCAGCCAACCCCCATCCCTTGAAGCTTTCTTT.

This chain joins TRBV7-2 and TRBJ1-5, with D perhaps matching TRBD1 (5 bases). The CDR3 consists of 16 residues. The germline CDR1 and CDR2 sequences are SGHTA and FQGNSA. Trimming pared 4 bases from V and 3 bases from J, leaving 16 bases between. CDR3: CASSYGGGTDNQPQHF. The CDR3 coding sequence is TGTGCCAGCAGCTATGGGGGGGGAACAGACAATCAGCCCCAGCATTTT.

The rearrangement uses TRBV27 and TRBJ2-7; 10 nucleotides line up with TRBD2. The V segment lost 3 bases and the J segment 6 bases; nucleotides outside the gene matches: 11. CDR3 length equals 16 residues. CDR1 and CDR2 (germline): MNHEY, SMNVEV (reference sequence). CDR3 protein: CASSFRTSGVGGEQYF. The CDR3 DNA follows: TGTGCCAGCAGTTTCAGGACTAGCGGTGTCGGTGGCGAGCAGTACTTC.

This clone appeared a single time. The gene calls are TRBV5-1 and TRBJ2-2, with 13 bases aligning to TRBD2. This CDR3 has 17 residues. V lost 4 bases and J lost 7; bases outside the gene matches: 10. Germline assignment: CDR1 SGHRS and CDR2 YFSETQ. The CDR3 DNA reads as TGCGCCAGCAGCCCAAGGACTAGCGGGAGCGGAGGCGGGGAGCTGTTTTTT. It specifies CASSPRTSGSGGGELFF.

The sample holds one count of this clone. This sequence joins TRBV28 and TRBJ1-2; D gene uncertain. The CDR3 contains 16 residues. Per the germline V gene, CDR1 is MDHEN and CDR2 is SYDVKM. Trimming left V 6 bases short and J 5 bases short, with 22 bases between. The CDR3 sequence: CASSPLTLTTPYGYTF. In DNA form, the CDR3 reads TGTGCCAGCAGCCCTCTAACCCTTACTACTCCTTATGGCTACACCTTC.

The rearrangement joins TRBV4-2 to TRBJ2-6, with no clear D. Germline values: CDR1 LGHNA, CDR2 YNFKEQ. Trimming took off 4 bases at V and 0 bases at J, with 13 bases between the two ends. The CDR3 has 17 residues. CDR3 coding DNA: TGTGCCAGCAGCCCCGGCGCTACCTACTCTGGGGCCAACGTCCTGACTTTC. This sequence encodes CASSPGATYSGANVLTF.

The gene calls are TRBV10-3 and TRBJ2-5; tentative D call: TRBD2 (7 bases). Germline CDR1 reads ENHRY; CDR2 reads SYGVKD. The CDR3 extends over 14 amino acids. Trimming shortened V by 8 bases and J by 4 bases, and 17 bases separated the two germline ends. The CDR3 DNA reads TGTGCCATCCGGGGGGCGGGGGCAGGAGAGACCCAGTACTTC. It encodes CAIRGAGAGETQYF.

V and J are TRBV4-3 and TRBJ2-3, with 9 bases that match TRBD2. The CDR3 consists of 17 residues. Per the germline V gene, CDR1 is LGHNA and CDR2 is YSLEER. Trimming at V came to 3 bases and at J to 4 bases, leaving 11 bases not matched to a gene. The CDR3 region is CASSHGGRGGPADTQYF. The CDR3 DNA reads as TGCGCCAGCAGCCACGGGGGGCGGGGGGGGCCGGCAGATACGCAGTATTTT.

This sequence joins TRBV7-2 and TRBJ1-3, with D possibly being TRBD1 (6 bases). Between the trimmed V and J ends, which lost 1 base and 4 bases, there was a span of 14 bases. The germline V gene has CDR1 SGHTA and CDR2 FQGNSA. This CDR3 region has 16 residues. The CDR3 DNA is TGTGCCAGCAGCTTAGTCCCAGGGGCGATCGGAAACACCATATATTTT. It codes for CASSLVPGAIGNTIYF. Using reference TRBV7-2 and TRBJ1-3 for the parts outside the CDR3, the full variable domain is GAGVSQSPSNKVTEKGKDVELRCDPISGHTALYWYRQSLGQGLEFLIYFQGNSAPDKSGLPSDRFSAERTGGSVSTLTIQRTQQEDSAVYLCASSLVPGAIGNTIYFGEGSWLTVV.

This clone was found a few times. CDR3 region: CASSLDRRAGELFF. CDR3 nucleotides: TGCGCCAGCAGCTTGGACCGCAGGGCCGGGGAGCTGTTTTTT. The chain carries TRBV5-1 and TRBJ2-2; a possible D gene is TRBD1 (5 bases). This CDR3 comprises 14 residues. Germline V gene sequence: CDR1 SGHRS, CDR2 YFSETQ. V gave up 0 bases and J gave up 6 bases, with 9 bases separating them.

This clone was seen once. This sequence joins TRBV12-3 or TRBV12-4 and TRBJ2-3; 7 bases fit TRBD1. V was pared by 7 bases and J by 7 bases, with 5 bases of the junction left unmatched. There are 12 residues in the CDR3. Here the CDR3 reads CASTQGWNTQYF. DNA of the CDR3: TGTGCCAGCACACAGGGGTGGAATACGCAGTATTTT.

The V call is TRBV10-3, the J call TRBJ2-7, with D unresolved. The V gene lost 6 bases and the J gene lost 0 bases, with 6 bases spanning the gap. This CDR3 is 12 amino acids long. The germline V gene encodes CDR1 ENHRY and CDR2 SYGVKD. The DNA of the CDR3 is TGTGCCATCAGGCAGAGCTCCTACGAGCAGTACTTC. Protein sequence: CAIRQSSYEQYF.

The chain employs TRBV2 and TRBJ2-4, with 13 bases fitting TRBD2. CDR3 length: 16 residues. Germline assignment: CDR1 SNHLY and CDR2 FYNNEI. J lost 7 bases, V lost 6 bases, and 9 bases had no gene match. CDR3 region: CASRATSGRAGNIQYF. The CDR3 DNA follows: TGTGCCAGCAGGGCAACTAGCGGGAGGGCGGGGAACATTCAGTACTTC.

The V call is TRBV4-1, the J call TRBJ2-3, with D perhaps TRBD2 (5 bases). V gave up 4 bases and J gave up 4 bases, with 21 bases separating them. CDR1 is MGHRA and CDR2 is YSYEKL in the germline V gene. The CDR3 sequence is 17 residues long. CDR3 nucleotide sequence: TGCGCCAGCAGCCTCCTGGGTGGTGGCGGGCAATCAGATACGCAGTATTTT. Protein sequence: CASSLLGGGGQSDTQYF.

The count of this clone is one. CDR3 sequence: CASSEGGSLGYGYTF. Written as DNA, the CDR3 is TGTGCCAGCAGCGAAGGGGGGAGCCTCGGCTATGGCTACACCTTC. V and J are TRBV7-2 and TRBJ1-2, with a weak D call TRBD1 (6 bases). Per the germline V gene, CDR1 is SGHTA and CDR2 is FQGNSA. CDR3 length: 15 amino acids. Trimming took off 5 bases at V and 4 bases at J, with 17 bases between the two ends.

The sample holds one count of this clone. V and J are TRBV5-1 and TRBJ2-5; no definite D call. Germline V CDR1 and CDR2: SGHRS, YFSETQ. The CDR3 covers 11 residues. V was shortened by 4 bases and J by 1 base, with 2 bases between the two germline ends. The CDR3: CASSTQETQYF. Written as DNA, the CDR3 is TGCGCCAGCAGCACCCAAGAGACCCAGTACTTC.

The chain carries TRBV19 and TRBJ2-7; 10 nucleotides align to TRBD2. The length of the CDR3 is 15 residues. The germline V gene has CDR1 LNHDA and CDR2 SQIVND (reference sequence). The V gene end was trimmed by 5 bases and the J gene end by 6 bases; junction bases not matched to a gene: 10. The CDR3 spells CASSAQGLASGEQYF. The DNA of the CDR3 is TGTGCCAGTAGTGCTCAGGGACTAGCGTCGGGCGAGCAGTACTTC.

V and J are TRBV19 and TRBJ1-4, with 7 bases aligning to TRBD1. The CDR3 has 15 amino acids. Germline trimming cut 4 bases from V and 0 bases from J; bases unmatched to any gene: 2. Germline V gene sequence: CDR1 LNHDA, CDR2 SQIVND (reference sequence). The CDR3: CASSTGTATNEKLFF. The CDR3 DNA follows: TGTGCCAGTAGTACCGGGACAGCAACTAATGAAAAACTGTTTTTT.

As DNA, the CDR3 is TGTGCCAGCAGCTTAGTAGGCAGACAACCCTACGAGCAGTACTTC. This translates into CASSLVGRQPYEQYF. V and J are TRBV7-2 and TRBJ2-7, with D unresolved. The CDR3 totals 15 residues. Trimming left V 1 base short and J 2 bases short, with 12 bases between. The germline CDR1 and CDR2 sequences are SGHTA and FQGNSA.

V and J are TRBV5-4 and TRBJ1-2, with a possible D match to TRBD1 (5 bases). CDR1 and CDR2 from the germline V gene are SGHNT and YYREEE (reference sequence). This CDR3 region has 13 residues. The V gene lost 5 bases and the J gene lost 7 bases, with 15 bases spanning the gap. In DNA form, the CDR3 reads TGTGCCAGCAGTTCAGGGTTAACGGTTGGCTACACCTTC. Translated, it gives CASSSGLTVGYTF.